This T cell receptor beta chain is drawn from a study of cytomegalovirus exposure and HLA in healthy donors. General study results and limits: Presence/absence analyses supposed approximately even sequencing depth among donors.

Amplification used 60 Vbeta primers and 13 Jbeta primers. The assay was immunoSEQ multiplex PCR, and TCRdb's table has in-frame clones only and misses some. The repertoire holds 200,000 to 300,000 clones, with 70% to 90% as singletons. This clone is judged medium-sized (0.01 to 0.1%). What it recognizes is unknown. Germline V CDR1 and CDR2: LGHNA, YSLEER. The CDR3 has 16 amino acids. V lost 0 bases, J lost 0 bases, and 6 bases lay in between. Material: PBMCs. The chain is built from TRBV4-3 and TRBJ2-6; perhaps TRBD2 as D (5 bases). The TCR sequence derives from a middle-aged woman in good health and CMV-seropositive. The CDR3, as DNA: TGCGCCAGCAGCCAAGATCGGGGCTCTGGGGCCAACGTCCTGACTTTC. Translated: CASSQDRGSGANVLTF.